This TCR beta chain was sequenced during a study of beta chain features in type 1 diabetes. cDNA synthesis used the whole RNA isolate, giving expressed TCRB sequences. TCRdb's copy holds only in-frame clones and misses some; the assay was immunoSEQ multiplex PCR. The sample has a few hundred thousand clones, around 15% seen once. CDR3 length equals 13 residues. The germline V gene encodes CDR1 SGHNT and CDR2 YYREEE (reference sequence). V lost 3 bases to trimming and J lost 4 bases; unmatched junction nucleotides: 4. Sequencing used central memory CD4+ T cells from blood. This clonotype originated in a young man in good health. The V call is TRBV5-4, the J call TRBJ2-7; TRBD1 agrees at 7 bases. The CDR3: CASSSTGVYEQYF. The CDR3 DNA reads TGTGCCAGCAGCTCAACAGGGGTGTACGAGCAGTACTTC.